Listed here are 10 T cell receptor beta chains from one sample, sequenced in a study of tumor and adjacent non-tumor tissue in lung cancer listed by TCRdb under 2018. RNA was isolated from bulk, unsorted tissue, and RNA quality was assessed with a NanoDrop ND-1000 and an Agilent 2100. The protocol used for the library was multiplex PCR. Sequenced on an Illumina HiSeq 2500. TCRbeta libraries were constructed through three rounds of nested PCR with primers (Table S4) according to protocols modified from ARM-PCR. The public reads were reprocessed in TCRdb via fastp at Q25 and MiXCR, keeping in-frame beta chains. When rows share a CDR3 protein, they turn into one entry using the most common DNA and genes. This sample comprises around 70,000 distinct CDR3 sequences, about 60% of them detected only once. The ten largest clones represent 20% of the sample. The specimen sequenced was lung tumor tissue. These receptors were collected from a man aged 45-65 years with non-small cell lung cancer.

This clonotype appeared a few times. A read error is possible here, since a much larger clone lies one base away. This rearrangement joins TRBV29-1 to TRBJ2-7; D possibly matches TRBD1 or TRBD2 (5 bases each). CDR1 and CDR2 from the germline V gene are SQVTM and ANQGSEA. V lost 4 bases, J lost 1 base, and 14 bases lay in between. This CDR3 has 14 amino acids. Here the CDR3 DNA reads TGCAGCGTTGTAGCACGGGACGGTTCCTACGAGCAGTACTTC. This gives the protein CSVVARDGSYEQYF.

On this clonotype: A read error may produce the germline difference seen at one junction end. The CDR3 loop is CTSSLVLHLYGYTF. CDR3 nucleotides: TGTACCAGCAGCTTGGTGCTCCACCTCTATGGCTACACCTTC. This chain uses TRBV13 with TRBJ1-2; D not resolved. The CDR3 has 14 residues. The germline CDR1 and CDR2 sequences are PRHDT and FYEKMQ (reference sequence).

The gene calls are TRBV7-9 and TRBJ2-1; 11 bases map to TRBD2. V lost 5 bases to trimming and J lost 0 bases; unmatched junction nucleotides: 18. CDR1 is SEHNR and CDR2 is FQNEAQ in the germline V gene (reference sequence). CDR3 size: 21 residues. The DNA for the CDR3 is TGTGCCAGCAGCCCAGATATTAGCGGGAGGGCCGTCTATATCTCCTACAATGAGCAGTTCTTC. Protein: CASSPDISGRAVYISYNEQFF.

As concerns this clonotype: The junction does not match germline at one end; this may be a read error. The CDR3 is CASSLRRTWYTRELFF. Here the CDR3 DNA reads TGTGCCAGCAGCTTAAGGCGGACATGGTACACCAGGGAGCTGTTTTTT. The chain joins TRBV11-2 to TRBJ2-2; D is perhaps TRBD1 (5 bases). The CDR3 has 16 residues. The germline gives CDR1 SGHAT, CDR2 FQNNGV.

J is TRBJ2-1 and V is TRBV11-2, with 9 nucleotides matching TRBD1. The CDR3 sequence is 14 residues long. Germline V gene lookup returns CDR1 SGHAT and CDR2 FQNNGV. Germline trimming cut 5 bases from V and 16 bases from J; bases unmatched to any gene: 15. CDR3 DNA sequence: TGTGCCAGCAGCCGAGACAGGGGGGTCTATGTGTACTTCTTC. It specifies CASSRDRGVYVYFF. The variable domain in full, completed from reference TRBV11-2 and TRBJ2-1, reads EAGVAQSPRYKIIEKRQSVAFWCNPISGHATLYWYQQILGQGPKLLIQFQNNGVVDDSQLPKDRFSAERLKGVDSTLKIQPAKLEDSAVYLCASSRDRGVYVYFFGPGTRLTVL.

Regarding this clonotype: Germline is not matched at one junction end, which may reflect a read error. The chain recombines TRBV29-1 with TRBJ2-4; TRBD1 matches 9 bases. Germline CDR1 is SQVTM and CDR2 is ANQGSEA. This CDR3 contains 13 residues. The CDR3 reads CCVEGTGQNIRYF. The CDR3 DNA reads as TGCTGCGTTGAAGGGACAGGGCAAAACATTCGGTACTTC. Complete variable domain (other parts from reference TRBV29-1 and TRBJ2-4): SAVISQKPSRDICQRGTSLTIQCQVDSQVTMMFWYRQQPGQSLTLIATANQGSEATYESGFVIDKFPISRPNLTFSTLTVSNMSPEDSSIYLCCVEGTGQNIRYFGAGTRLSVL.

Worth noting for this clonotype: Compared with germline, one end of the junction differs, possibly owing to a read error. The chain links TRBV11-3 to TRBJ2-7; possibly TRBD1 for D (6 bases). From germline, CDR1 is SGHNT and CDR2 YENEEA. The length of the CDR3 is 14 residues. The CDR3 reads CASILEVYGTKKYF. CDR3 nucleotide sequence: TGTGCCAGCATCTTAGAAGTCTACGGGACAAAAAAGTACTTC.

The rearrangement links TRBV11-3 to TRBJ2-5, with a tentative D call TRBD2 (7 bases). Trimming shortened V by 5 bases and J by 4 bases, and 23 bases separated the two germline ends. CDR3 length equals 17 residues. Germline V gives CDR1 SGHNT, CDR2 YENEEA. The CDR3 sequence is CASSPGAGGALVETQYF. CDR3 nucleotide sequence: TGTGCCAGCAGCCCAGGGGCTGGGGGGGCCCTCGTAGAGACCCAGTACTTC.

With regard to this clonotype: This could be a read error, since a much larger clone is one nucleotide away. The chain couples TRBV6-6 to TRBJ2-3; D uncertain. V was pared by 2 bases and J by 0 bases, with 9 bases between. Germline V gene lookup returns CDR1 MNHNY and CDR2 SVGAGI (reference sequence). This CDR3 region has 15 residues. This chain's CDR3 is CASSYLGSSTDTQYF. The CDR3 DNA reads as TGTGCCAGCAGTTACCTAGGGTCTAGCACAGATACGCAGTATTTT.

Worth noting for this clonotype: The junction differs from germline at one of its ends, possibly a read error. The CDR3 DNA reads TGCAGTGCTAGGGGACAGCTGGATCAGCCCCGGCATTTT. Residues: CSARGQLDQPRHF. V and J are TRBV20-1 and TRBJ1-5; 7 bases line up with TRBD1. The CDR3 spans 13 residues. From germline, CDR1 is DFQATT and CDR2 SNEGSKA (reference sequence).